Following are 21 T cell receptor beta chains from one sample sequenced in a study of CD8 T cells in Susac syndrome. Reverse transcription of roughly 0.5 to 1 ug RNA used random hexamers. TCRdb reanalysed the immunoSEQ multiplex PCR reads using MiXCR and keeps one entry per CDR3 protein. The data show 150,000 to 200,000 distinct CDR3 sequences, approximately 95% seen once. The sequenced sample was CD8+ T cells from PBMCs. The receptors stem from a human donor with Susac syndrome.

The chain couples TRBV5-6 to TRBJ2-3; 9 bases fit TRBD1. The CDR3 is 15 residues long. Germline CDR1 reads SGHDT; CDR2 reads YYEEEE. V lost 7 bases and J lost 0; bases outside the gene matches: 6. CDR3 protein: CASENRGLSTDTQYF. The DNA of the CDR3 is TGTGCCAGCGAAAACAGGGGGCTCAGCACAGATACGCAGTATTTT.

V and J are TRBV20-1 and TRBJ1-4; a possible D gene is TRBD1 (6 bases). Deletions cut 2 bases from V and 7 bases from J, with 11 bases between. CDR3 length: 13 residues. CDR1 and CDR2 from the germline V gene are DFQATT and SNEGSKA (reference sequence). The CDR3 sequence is CSARSRGSEKLFF. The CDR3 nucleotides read TGCAGTGCTAGAAGCAGGGGCAGTGAAAAACTGTTTTTT.

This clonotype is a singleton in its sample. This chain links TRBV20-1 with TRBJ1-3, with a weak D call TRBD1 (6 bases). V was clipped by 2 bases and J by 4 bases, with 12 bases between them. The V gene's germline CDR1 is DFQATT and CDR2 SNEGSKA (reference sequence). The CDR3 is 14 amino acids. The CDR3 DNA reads TGCAGTGCTAGACAGGGGAGTACAGGAAACACCATATATTTT. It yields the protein CSARQGSTGNTIYF.

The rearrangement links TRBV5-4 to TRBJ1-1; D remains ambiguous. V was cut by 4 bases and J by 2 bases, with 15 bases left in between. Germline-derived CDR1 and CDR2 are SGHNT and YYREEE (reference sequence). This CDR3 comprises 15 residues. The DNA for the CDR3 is TGTGCCAGCAGCCTCGTGGCGCCGATAAACACTGAAGCTTTCTTT. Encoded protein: CASSLVAPINTEAFF.

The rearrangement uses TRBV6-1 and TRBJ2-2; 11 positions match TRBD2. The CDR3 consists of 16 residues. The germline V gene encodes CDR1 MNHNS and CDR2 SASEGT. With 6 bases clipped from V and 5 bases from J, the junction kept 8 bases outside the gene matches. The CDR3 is CASRFGTSGGTGELFF. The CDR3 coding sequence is TGTGCCAGCAGATTTGGGACTAGCGGTGGGACCGGGGAGCTGTTTTTT.

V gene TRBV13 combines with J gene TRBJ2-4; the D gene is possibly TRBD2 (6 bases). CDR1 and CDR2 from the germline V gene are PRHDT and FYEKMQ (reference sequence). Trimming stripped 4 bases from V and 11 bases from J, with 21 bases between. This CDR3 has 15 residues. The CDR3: CASSYGSRRATVQYF. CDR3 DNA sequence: TGTGCCAGCAGCTATGGTAGCCGGAGGGCGACAGTTCAGTACTTC.

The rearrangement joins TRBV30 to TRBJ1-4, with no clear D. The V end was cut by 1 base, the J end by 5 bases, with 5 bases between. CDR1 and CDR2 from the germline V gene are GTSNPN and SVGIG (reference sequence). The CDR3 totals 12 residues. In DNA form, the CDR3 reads TGTGCCTGGAGTGCCCTCAATGAAAAACTGTTTTTT. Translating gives CAWSALNEKLFF.

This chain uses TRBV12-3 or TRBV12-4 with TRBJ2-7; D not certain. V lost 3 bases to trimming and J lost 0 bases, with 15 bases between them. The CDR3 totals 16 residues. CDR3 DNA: TGTGCCAGCAGTTTGGGGTTAGGGCGTAGCTCCTACGAGCAGTACTTC. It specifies CASSLGLGRSSYEQYF.

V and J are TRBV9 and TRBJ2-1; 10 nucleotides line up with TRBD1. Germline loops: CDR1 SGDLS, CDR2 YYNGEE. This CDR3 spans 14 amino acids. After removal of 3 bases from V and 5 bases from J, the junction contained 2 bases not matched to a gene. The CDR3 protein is CASSAGTGDNEQFF. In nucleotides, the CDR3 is TGTGCCAGCAGCGCCGGGACAGGGGACAATGAGCAGTTCTTC.

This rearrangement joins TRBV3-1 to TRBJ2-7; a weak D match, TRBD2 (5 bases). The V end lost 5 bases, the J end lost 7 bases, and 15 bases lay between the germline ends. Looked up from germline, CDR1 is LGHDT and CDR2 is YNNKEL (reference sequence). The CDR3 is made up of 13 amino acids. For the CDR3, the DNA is TGTGCCAGCAGCAAGGGTCCATGGAGGGAGCAGTACTTC. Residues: CASSKGPWREQYF.

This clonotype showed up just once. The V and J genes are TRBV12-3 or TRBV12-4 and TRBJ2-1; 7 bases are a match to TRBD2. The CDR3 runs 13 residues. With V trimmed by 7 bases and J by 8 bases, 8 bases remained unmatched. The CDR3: CASTSGGRDEQFF. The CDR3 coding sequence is TGTGCCAGCACCTCGGGGGGTCGCGATGAGCAGTTCTTC.

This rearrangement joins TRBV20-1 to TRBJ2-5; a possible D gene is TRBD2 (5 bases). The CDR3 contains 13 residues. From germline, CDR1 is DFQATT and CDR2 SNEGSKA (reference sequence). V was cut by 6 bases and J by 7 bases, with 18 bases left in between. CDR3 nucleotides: TGCAGTGCCGACCCCCGGGGATCGGCGACCCAGTACTTC. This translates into CSADPRGSATQYF.

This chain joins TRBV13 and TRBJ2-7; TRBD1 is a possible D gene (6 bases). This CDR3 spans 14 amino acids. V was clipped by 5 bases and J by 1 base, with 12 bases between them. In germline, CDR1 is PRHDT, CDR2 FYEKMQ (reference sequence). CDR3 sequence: CASSIQGSSYEQYF. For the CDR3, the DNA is TGTGCCAGCAGCATTCAGGGGTCTTCCTACGAGCAGTACTTC.

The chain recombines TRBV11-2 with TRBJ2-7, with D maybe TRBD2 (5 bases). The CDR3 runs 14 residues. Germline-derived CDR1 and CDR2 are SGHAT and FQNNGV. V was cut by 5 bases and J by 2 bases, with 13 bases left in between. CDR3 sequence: CASSEGVPTYEQYF. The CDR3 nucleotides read TGTGCCAGCAGCGAGGGAGTCCCTACCTACGAGCAGTACTTC.

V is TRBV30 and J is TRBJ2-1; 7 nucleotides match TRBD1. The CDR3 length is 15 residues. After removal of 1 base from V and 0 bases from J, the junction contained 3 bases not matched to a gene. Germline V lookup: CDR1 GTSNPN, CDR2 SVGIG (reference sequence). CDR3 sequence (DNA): TGTGCCTGGAGTGGGGGACAGAGCTCCTACAATGAGCAGTTCTTC. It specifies CAWSGGQSSYNEQFF.

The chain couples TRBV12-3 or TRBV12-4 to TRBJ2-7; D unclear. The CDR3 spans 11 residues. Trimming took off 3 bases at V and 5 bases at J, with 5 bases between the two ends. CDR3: CASSFNDEQYF. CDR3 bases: TGTGCCAGCAGTTTTAACGACGAGCAGTACTTC.

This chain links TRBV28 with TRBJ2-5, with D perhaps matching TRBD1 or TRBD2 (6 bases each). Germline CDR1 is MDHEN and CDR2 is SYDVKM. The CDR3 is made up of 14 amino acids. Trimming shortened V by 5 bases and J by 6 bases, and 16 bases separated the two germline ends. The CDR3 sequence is CASSRLGGPKTQYF. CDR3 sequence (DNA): TGTGCCAGCAGTCGACTTGGGGGGCCAAAGACCCAGTACTTC.

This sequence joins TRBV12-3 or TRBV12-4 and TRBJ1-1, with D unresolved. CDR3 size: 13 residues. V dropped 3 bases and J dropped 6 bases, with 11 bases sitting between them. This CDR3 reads CASSFLTSAEAFF. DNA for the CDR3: TGTGCCAGCAGTTTTTTGACATCGGCTGAAGCTTTCTTT.

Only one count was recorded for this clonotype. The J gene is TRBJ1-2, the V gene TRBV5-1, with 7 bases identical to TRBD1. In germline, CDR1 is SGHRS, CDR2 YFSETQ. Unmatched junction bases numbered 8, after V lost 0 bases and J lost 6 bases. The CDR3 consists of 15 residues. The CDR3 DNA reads TGCGCCAGCAGCTTGGAAAATACAGGGGTAGATGGCTACACCTTC. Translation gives CASSLENTGVDGYTF.

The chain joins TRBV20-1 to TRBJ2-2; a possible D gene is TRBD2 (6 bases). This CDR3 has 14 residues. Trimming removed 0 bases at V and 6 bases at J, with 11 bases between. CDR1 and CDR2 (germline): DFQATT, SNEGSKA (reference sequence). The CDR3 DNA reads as TGCAGTGCTAGAGACGGGACTCTGGCCGGGGAGCTGTTTTTT. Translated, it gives CSARDGTLAGELFF.

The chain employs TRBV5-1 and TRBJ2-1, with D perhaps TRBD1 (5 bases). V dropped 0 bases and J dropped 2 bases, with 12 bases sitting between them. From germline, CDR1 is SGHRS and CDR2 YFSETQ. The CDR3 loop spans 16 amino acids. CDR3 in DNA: TGCGCCAGCAGCTTGGCCCCACAGGAACCCTACAATGAGCAGTTCTTC. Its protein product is CASSLAPQEPYNEQFF.